Listed below are T cell receptor beta chains from one sample, sequenced in a study of cytomegalovirus exposure and HLA in healthy donors. Sequencing used immunoSEQ multiplex PCR; TCRdb keeps in-frame clones, though not all of them. Of a few hundred thousand clones in the sample, around nine tenths were seen once. Material for sequencing was PBMCs. All receptors derive from a woman aged 18 to 35 in good health and CMV-seronegative. Each CDR3 is given with its conserved first and last residue. A D gene is named only where the DNA matches it firmly. Clone size appears in some rows only: once, few, many, or a class for an expanded clone.

v_gene	j_gene	abundance	d_gene	CDR3aa	CDR3nt
TRBV19	TRBJ2-7	.	.	CASSIGSGGEQYF	TGTGCCAGTAGTATAGGATCTGGGGGGGAGCAGTACTTC
TRBV27	TRBJ2-7	.	TRBD1	CASSSDRGHEQYF	TGTGCCAGCAGTTCGGACAGGGGCCACGAGCAGTACTTC
TRBV2	TRBJ2-5	.	TRBD2	CASSGSGGQGTQYF	TGTGCCAGCAGTGGCAGCGGGGGCCAGGGGACCCAGTACTTC
TRBV10-3	TRBJ1-5	.	.	CAISVGNQPQHF	TGTGCCATCAGTGTAGGCAATCAGCCCCAGCATTTT
TRBV7-6	TRBJ1-2	.	.	CASSLIGQGNYGYTF	TGTGCCAGCAGCTTAATCGGCCAGGGCAACTATGGCTACACCTTC
TRBV27	TRBJ1-6	.	TRBD1	CASSLSLGGRNSPLHF	TGTGCCAGCAGTTTATCTCTAGGGGGCCGGAATTCACCCCTCCACTTT
TRBV5-1	TRBJ2-1	few	.	CASSLGSGPSYNEQFF	TGCGCCAGCAGCTTGGGATCAGGGCCTTCCTACAATGAGCAGTTCTTC
TRBV19	TRBJ1-5	.	.	CASSIPSRGGNQPQHF	TGTGCCAGTAGTATACCCTCCAGGGGAGGCAATCAGCCCCAGCATTTT
TRBV18	TRBJ2-7	.	TRBD1	CASSQGAGYEQYF	TGTGCCAGCTCACAGGGGGCGGGTTACGAGCAGTACTTC
TRBV5-4	TRBJ2-7	once	.	CASFSGVRQYF	TGTGCCAGCTTCTCGGGGGTCCGGCAGTACTTC